The count of the clone carrying this T cell receptor beta chain is one. Data came from immunoSEQ multiplex PCR; TCRdb stores just in-frame clones and leaves some out. This table holds tens of thousands of clones, roughly nine tenths found once. V was clipped by 6 bases and J by 5 bases, with 16 bases between them. Germline lookup yields CDR1 MDHEN and CDR2 SYDVKM. The CDR3 is made up of 14 amino acids. The entry originates in a study of T cell changes during pregnancy in multiple sclerosis. The receptor was isolated from a female donor with multiple sclerosis, enrolled in a pregnancy study. This chain connects TRBV28 to TRBJ2-5; D is perhaps TRBD1 (6 bases). The source material was peripheral blood, sampled in the third trimester of pregnancy. DNA of the CDR3: TGTGCCAGCAGGCCACAGGGTCTGGGGGAGACCCAGTACTTC. Amino acids: CASRPQGLGETQYF.